This T cell receptor beta chain emerged from a study of T cells in localized non-small cell lung cancer (dated by TCRdb to between 2020 and 2021). Background for the entire study: T cell repertoires of 236 early-stage NSCLC patients were analyzed, with tumors being compared against uninvolved tumor-adjacent lungs. A mean age of around 66 years was recorded for the NSCLC patients, of whom approximately 130 were male and more than 85 were female. All 250 or so NSCLC patients in the cohort were treatment-naive and had localized lung tumors that were resected. Broader findings and caveats from the paper: Longer overall survival was associated with higher blood T cell density, whereas shorter survival was associated with higher adjacent-lung clonality. A median of roughly 60 of the top 100 tumor clones were detected in paired uninvolved adjacent lung, and some 30 of these tumor clones were also found among the top 100 clones of the paired uninvolved adjacent lung. Because multi-region sequencing of the tumors was not done, intratumor heterogeneity could not be ruled out. Because the study design was exploratory, TCR variables were selected using unadjusted p-values without false-discovery rate correction. Uninvolved tumor-adjacent lung showed the highest T cell clonality, higher than tumor, which suggests more focused antigenic responses in the adjacent lung.

Concerning this clone itself: Its binding antigen is unknown. The sample holds no much larger clone one base away, and base qualities are not on file.

At diagnosis, peripheral blood, uninvolved tumor-adjacent lung and tumor were collected and stored as a combination of fresh-frozen and FFPE material. For TCR repertoire profiling, the blood samples were analyzed as peripheral blood mononuclear cells. TCR beta CDR3 regions were sequenced from DNA using the immunoSEQ Assay. As for how the authors treated the data: To compute T cell density, TCR beta template counts were normalized to usable DNA, which was estimated by amplifying housekeeping genes. Using the preseqR package, richness was estimated by extrapolating to 120,000 templates for tissue samples and 400,000 templates for PBMC samples. Clonality was defined as one minus Pielou's evenness. Tissue-enriched TCRs were identified by differential abundance testing using productive amino-acid clonotypes, minimum total count 5 and alpha 0.1. Repertoire overlap between compartments was quantified with the Jaccard Index and Morisita Overlap Index. GLIPH grouped TCR beta CDR3s together with public tetramer-defined viral CDR3s, and a viral motif had to include at least three viral sequences and show V-gene enrichment. TCRdb took this table from immuneACCESS and kept in-frame rearrangements with V and J called. Such tables lack part of the clones; where checked against another copy, unresolved V genes explain under half of the gap, and the rest is unexplained. The DNA was the basis for D and trimming; V, J and clone size are from that table. This sample holds roughly 20,000 clones; roughly 86% were observed only once. The ten largest clones add up to 25% to 30% of the sample.

The germline V gene sets CDR1 to SGHAT and CDR2 to FQNNGV. The trim is 4 bases for V and 2 bases for J, with a gap of 14 bases between the germline ends. Taken from cysteine to phenylalanine, the CDR3 has 15 residues. The read is trimmed to its CDR3 DNA, 45 bases read in frame from base 1. Recombination connected TRBV11-2 to TRBJ1-2; the D gene is perhaps TRBD1, from 6 matching bases. This specimen consisted of peripheral blood mononuclear cells, obtained before any cancer treatment. The receptor was isolated from a male donor aged 60 or over with stage II lung adenocarcinoma. The DNA reads TGTGCCAGCAGCTCTCTAACACAGGGAAACTATGGCTACACCTTC. Translated, this is CASSSLTQGNYGYTF.